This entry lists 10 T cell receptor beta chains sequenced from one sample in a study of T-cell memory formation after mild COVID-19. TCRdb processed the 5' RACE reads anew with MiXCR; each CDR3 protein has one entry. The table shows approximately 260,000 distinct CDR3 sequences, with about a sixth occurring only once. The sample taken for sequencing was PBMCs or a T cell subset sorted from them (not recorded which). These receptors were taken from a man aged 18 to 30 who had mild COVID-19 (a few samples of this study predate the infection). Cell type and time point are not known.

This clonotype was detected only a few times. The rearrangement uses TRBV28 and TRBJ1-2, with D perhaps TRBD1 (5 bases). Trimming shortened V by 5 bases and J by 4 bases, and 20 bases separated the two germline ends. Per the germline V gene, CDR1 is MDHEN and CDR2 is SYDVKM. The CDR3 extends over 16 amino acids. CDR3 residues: CASSPEGPRGAYGYTF. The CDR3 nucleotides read TGTGCCAGCAGTCCCGAGGGGCCACGTGGTGCCTATGGCTACACCTTC.

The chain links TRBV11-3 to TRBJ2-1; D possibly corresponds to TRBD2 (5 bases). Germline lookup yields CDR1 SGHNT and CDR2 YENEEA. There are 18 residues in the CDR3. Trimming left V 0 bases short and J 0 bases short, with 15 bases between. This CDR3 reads CASSLDQSGSTSYNEQFF. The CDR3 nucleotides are TGTGCCAGCAGCTTAGATCAGTCGGGATCAACCTCCTACAATGAGCAGTTCTTC.

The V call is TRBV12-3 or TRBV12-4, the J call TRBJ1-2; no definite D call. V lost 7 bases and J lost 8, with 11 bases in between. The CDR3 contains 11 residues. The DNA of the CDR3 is TGTGCCAGCAAAGGGAATTGGGGCTACACCTTC. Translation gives CASKGNWGYTF.

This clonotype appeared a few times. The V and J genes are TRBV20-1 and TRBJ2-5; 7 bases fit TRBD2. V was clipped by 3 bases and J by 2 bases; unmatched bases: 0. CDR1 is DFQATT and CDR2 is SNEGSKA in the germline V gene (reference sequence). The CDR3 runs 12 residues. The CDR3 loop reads CSASGGQETQYF. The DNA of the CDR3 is TGCAGTGCTAGCGGGGGGCAAGAGACCCAGTACTTC.

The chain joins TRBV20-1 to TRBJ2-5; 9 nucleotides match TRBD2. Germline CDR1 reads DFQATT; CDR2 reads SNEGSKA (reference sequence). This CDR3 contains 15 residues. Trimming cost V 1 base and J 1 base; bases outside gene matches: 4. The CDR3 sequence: CSARVASGVQETQYF. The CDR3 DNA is TGCAGTGCTAGAGTGGCTAGCGGGGTCCAAGAGACCCAGTACTTC.

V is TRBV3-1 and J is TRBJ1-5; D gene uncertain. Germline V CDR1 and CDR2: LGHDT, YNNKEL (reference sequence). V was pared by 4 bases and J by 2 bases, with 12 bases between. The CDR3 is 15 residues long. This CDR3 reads CASSLGGSGNQPQHF. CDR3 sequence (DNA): TGTGCCAGCAGCCTCGGAGGAAGTGGCAATCAGCCCCAGCATTTT.

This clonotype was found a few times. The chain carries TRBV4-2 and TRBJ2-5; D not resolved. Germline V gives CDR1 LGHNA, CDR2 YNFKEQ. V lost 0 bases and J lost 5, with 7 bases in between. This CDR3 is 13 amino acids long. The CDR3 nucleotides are TGTGCCAGCAGCCAAGACGACTGGGAGACCCAGTACTTC. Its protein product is CASSQDDWETQYF.

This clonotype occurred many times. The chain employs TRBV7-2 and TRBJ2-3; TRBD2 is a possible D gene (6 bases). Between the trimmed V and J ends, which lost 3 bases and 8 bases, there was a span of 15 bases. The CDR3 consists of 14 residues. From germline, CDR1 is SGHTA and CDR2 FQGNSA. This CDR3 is CASSFGTARRTQYF. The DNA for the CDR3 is TGTGCCAGCAGCTTCGGGACTGCTAGGCGTACGCAGTATTTT.

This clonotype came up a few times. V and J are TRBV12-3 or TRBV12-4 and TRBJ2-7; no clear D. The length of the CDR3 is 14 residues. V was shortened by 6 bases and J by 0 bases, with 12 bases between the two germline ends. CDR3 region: CASRWSLSSYEQYF. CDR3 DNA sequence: TGTGCCAGCAGATGGTCCCTTAGCTCCTACGAGCAGTACTTC.

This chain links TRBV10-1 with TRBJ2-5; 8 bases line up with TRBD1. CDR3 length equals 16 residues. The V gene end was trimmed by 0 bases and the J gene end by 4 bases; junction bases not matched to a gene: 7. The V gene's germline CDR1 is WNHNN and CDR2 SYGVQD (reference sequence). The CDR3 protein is CASSESPRTGRETQYF. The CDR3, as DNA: TGCGCCAGCAGTGAGTCACCCCGGACAGGGAGAGAGACCCAGTACTTC.